These T cell receptor beta chains were read from a single sample in a study of blood T cell repertoires in COVID-19. The table came from immunoSEQ multiplex PCR; TCRdb's copy has only in-frame clones and leaves some out. The sample comprises some 290,000 clones, about 85% of which are singletons, and roughly 2.2% rests with the top ten. The sequenced sample was peripheral blood. The source of these receptors is a woman between 50 and 59 years old who had recovered from COVID-19. The conserved cysteine and the conserved F or W are not part of the CDR3 here.

v_call cdr3_length cdr3_aa
TRBV20-1 12 SASREGAIYEQY
TRBV4-1 14 ASSQVGTGGDYGYT
TRBV25-1 11 ASSKNYNEKLF
TRBV6-1 10 ASSEDGARAF
TRBV27 13 ASSSLRQGGETQY
TRBV6-2/TRBV6-3 13 ASSFPGLPDEKLF
TRBV6-5 14 ASSYPSGGVTDTQY
TRBV5-8 14 ASSPLGRGGLYEQY
TRBV19 12 ASSIGTGRSEQF
TRBV12-3/TRBV12-4 11 ASSWGQYNEQF
TRBV13 13 ASSTMTGDVDGYT
TRBV2 12 ASEEGQRGNTIY
TRBV4-1 12 ASSGGRGRDGYT
TRBV7-2 14 ASSFPDRVKIYGYT
TRBV6-1 13 ASSEGGSRRNEQY
TRBV18 14 ASSLISGGRYNEQF
TRBV9 18 ASSVSGGRGLSLSTDTQY
TRBV5-1 14 ASSLGGGSSYNEQF
TRBV4-2 14 ASSQRGGRAPGELF
TRBV13 12 ASSSHLYTDTQY
TRBV7-2 12 ASSLEGGITEAF
TRBV10-3 13 AISERDRATDDYT
TRBV7-2 13 ASSQHTGGVTEAF